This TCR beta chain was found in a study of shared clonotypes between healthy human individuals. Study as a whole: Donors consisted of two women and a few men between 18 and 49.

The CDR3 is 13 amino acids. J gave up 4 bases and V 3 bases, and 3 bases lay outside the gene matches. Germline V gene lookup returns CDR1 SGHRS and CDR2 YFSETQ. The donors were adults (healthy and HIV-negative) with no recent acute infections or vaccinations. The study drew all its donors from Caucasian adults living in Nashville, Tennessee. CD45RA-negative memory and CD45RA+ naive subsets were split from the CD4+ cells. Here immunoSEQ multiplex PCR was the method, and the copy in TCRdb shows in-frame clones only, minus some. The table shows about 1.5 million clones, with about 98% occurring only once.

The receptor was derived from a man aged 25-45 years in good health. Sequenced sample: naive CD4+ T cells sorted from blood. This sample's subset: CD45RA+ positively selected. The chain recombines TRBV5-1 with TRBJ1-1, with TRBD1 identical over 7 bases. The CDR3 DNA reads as TGCGCCAGCAGCTCGGGACAGATCACTGAAGCTTTCTTT. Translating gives CASSSGQITEAFF. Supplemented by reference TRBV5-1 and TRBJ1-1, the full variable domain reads KAGVTQTPRYLIKTRGQQVTLSCSPISGHRSVSWYQQTPGQGLQFLFEYFSETQRNKGNFPGRFSGRQFSNSRSEMNVSTLELGDSALYLCASSSGQITEAFFGQGTRLTVV.